Listed below are T cell receptor beta chains from one sample, sequenced in a study of T cells expressing NK-cell markers. TCRdb re-called the 5' RACE reads, yielding one record per CDR3 amino acid sequence without DNA. This sample carries roughly 20,000 distinct CDR3 sequences, with approximately 58% going to the ten biggest clones. Specimen: blood T cells: a sorted CD56 or NKG2C T cell subset, CD4+ or CD8+ T cells, or bulk PBMC T cells (not recorded which). These receptors all stem from a man aged 18-70 years in good health. The CDR3 runs from the conserved cysteine through the conserved F or W. The size field is filled for only some rows; it gives once, few, many or a size class.

CDR3 protein,clone size,V gene,J gene
CSARLAGAPTDTQYF,NA,TRBV20-1,TRBJ2-3
CASSFRGNYGYTF,NA,TRBV12-3/TRBV12-4,TRBJ1-2
CASSLVEGPGNTIYF,NA,TRBV7-2,TRBJ1-3
CSAGLPPTSTYNEQFF,NA,TRBV20-1,TRBJ2-1
CASSFGTGVDKGNQPQHF,NA,TRBV12-3/TRBV12-4,TRBJ1-5
CASSLWYRGATEAFF,NA,TRBV12-3/TRBV12-4,TRBJ1-1
CASTQGENTEAFF,NA,TRBV2,TRBJ1-1
CASGRSGSGSYEQYF,NA,TRBV28,TRBJ2-7
CASGTQGTYGYTF,NA,TRBV6-1,TRBJ1-2
CASSDSRVYGTEAFF,NA,TRBV7-9,TRBJ1-1
CASSLAEGISGNTIYF,NA,TRBV5-5,TRBJ1-3
CASSLDITSGNTIYF,NA,TRBV7-2,TRBJ1-3
CASSQVTALTGELFF,NA,TRBV4-1,TRBJ2-2
CASSMDGRGLEQYF,NA,TRBV5-5,TRBJ2-7
CASSQGHNTEAFF,NA,TRBV2,TRBJ1-1
CSARDFLAGRNEQFF,NA,TRBV20-1,TRBJ2-1
CASSQVGTSGREVDTQYF,NA,TRBV4-1,TRBJ2-3
CSASFGGGSTDTQYF,NA,TRBV20-1,TRBJ2-3
CAWSLGYPGTADTQYF,NA,TRBV30,TRBJ2-3
CASSSAGLADTQYF,NA,TRBV6-5,TRBJ2-3
CASSQAPQAGELFF,NA,TRBV3-1,TRBJ2-2
CASSPRTSGDSYEQYF,medium-sized,TRBV4-2,TRBJ2-7
CASSSEGTQYF,NA,TRBV7-7,TRBJ2-5
CASSLALLFSSYEQYF,NA,TRBV12-3/TRBV12-4,TRBJ2-7
CASSLGGLSGANVLTF,NA,TRBV5-1,TRBJ2-6
CASRGGQETQYF,NA,TRBV7-8,TRBJ2-5
CASSALTTTQYF,NA,TRBV2,TRBJ2-3
CASSWTGGLETQYF,NA,TRBV27,TRBJ2-5
CASSHGTTYGEVNNQPQHF,NA,TRBV6-5,TRBJ1-5
CSANSGTSLYGYTF,NA,TRBV20-1,TRBJ1-2
CATSDFGVDTGELFF,NA,TRBV24-1,TRBJ2-2
CSARDPGTSGRNEQFF,NA,TRBV20-1,TRBJ2-1
CASSPIPPVAGAPYEQYF,NA,TRBV6-2/TRBV6-3,TRBJ2-7
CSAFGTSGGATDTQYF,NA,TRBV20-1,TRBJ2-3
CASSPRAVEGAGELFF,NA,TRBV12-3/TRBV12-4,TRBJ2-2
CASSPGLAAGGELFF,NA,TRBV14,TRBJ2-2
CATSAPGTGGEQYF,NA,TRBV24-1,TRBJ2-7
CASSLASGGGADEQYF,NA,TRBV5-8,TRBJ2-7
CASSFGLAGVYEQFF,NA,TRBV7-9,TRBJ2-1
CASSLRPRALYEQYF,NA,TRBV7-8,TRBJ2-7
CASRSTDRGGREQYF,NA,TRBV11-1,TRBJ2-7
CSAAGLAESTDTQYF,NA,TRBV20-1,TRBJ2-3
CASSLVGKSETEAFF,NA,TRBV5-5,TRBJ1-1
CSAILNYGYTF,NA,TRBV20-1,TRBJ1-2
CSAKANEKLFF,NA,TRBV20-1,TRBJ1-4
CASSALAGGRDTQYF,NA,TRBV6-2/TRBV6-3,TRBJ2-3
CATSREPGQVSNSPLHF,NA,TRBV15,TRBJ1-6
CASSPRTGGWETQYF,NA,TRBV5-6,TRBJ2-5
CASKKRDLAKNIQYF,NA,TRBV6-2/TRBV6-3,TRBJ2-4
CASSLPTESYEQYF,NA,TRBV5-1,TRBJ2-7
CSALLDRTDTQYF,NA,TRBV20-1,TRBJ2-3
CAISVGQGPYEQYF,NA,TRBV10-3,TRBJ2-7
CASGLVLGRGGDTQYF,NA,TRBV12-5,TRBJ2-3
CSARDLGDPKETQYF,NA,TRBV20-1,TRBJ2-5